Listed below are T cell receptor beta chains from one sample, sequenced in a study of T cell responses to AZD1222 COVID-19 vaccine. Method: immunoSEQ multiplex PCR; TCRdb's copy keeps in-frame clones and lacks some. The profile covers around 110,000 clones, with 87% appearing a single time and 3.5% to 5% taken by the ten largest. Specimen: peripheral blood, collected on day 0 of AZD1222 vaccination. The receptors derive from an adult in good health. CDR3s include the opening cysteine and the closing phenylalanine or tryptophan. D genes are given only for firm matches. Not all rows give a size; the values are once, few, many and, for expanded clones, a class.

CDR3nt: TGTGCCAGCAGCCCCCAAGGAGTGGCCCAAGAGACCCAGTACTTC; CDR3aa: CASSPQGVAQETQYF; d_gene: .; abundance: .; v_gene: TRBV7-3; j_gene: TRBJ2-5
CDR3nt: TGTGCCTGGACGAGCGGTTTGGGCAATCAGCCCCAGCATTTT; CDR3aa: CAWTSGLGNQPQHF; d_gene: .; abundance: .; v_gene: TRBV30; j_gene: TRBJ1-5
CDR3nt: TGTGCCAGCAGCCCTCGACAGGGAGTCCTTACTGAAGCTTTCTTT; CDR3aa: CASSPRQGVLTEAFF; d_gene: TRBD1; abundance: .; v_gene: TRBV7-6; j_gene: TRBJ1-1
CDR3nt: TGTGCCAGCAGCTTGAAGTTGGCCCACTACGAGCAGTACTTC; CDR3aa: CASSLKLAHYEQYF; d_gene: .; abundance: .; v_gene: TRBV5-6; j_gene: TRBJ2-7
CDR3nt: TGTGCCAGCACTCAGGGACAGGGGTCCTACGAGCAGTACTTC; CDR3aa: CASTQGQGSYEQYF; d_gene: TRBD1; abundance: .; v_gene: TRBV6-6; j_gene: TRBJ2-7
CDR3nt: TGTGCCAGCAGCCAATCGGACCCTAATGAAAAACTGTTTTTT; CDR3aa: CASSQSDPNEKLFF; d_gene: .; abundance: .; v_gene: TRBV4-2; j_gene: TRBJ1-4
CDR3nt: TGTGCCACCAGCCAGCTCGGAAATCAGCCCCAGCATTTT; CDR3aa: CATSQLGNQPQHF; d_gene: .; abundance: .; v_gene: TRBV15; j_gene: TRBJ1-5
CDR3nt: TGTGCCAGCAATCAGCAAAGGAACAGAGCCTATGGCTACACCTTC; CDR3aa: CASNQQRNRAYGYTF; d_gene: .; abundance: .; v_gene: TRBV3-1/TRBV3-2; j_gene: TRBJ1-2
CDR3nt: TGTGCCAGCAGCGTAGGGAACGGAGTAAGGGACACTGAAGCTTTCTTT; CDR3aa: CASSVGNGVRDTEAFF; d_gene: .; abundance: few; v_gene: TRBV9; j_gene: TRBJ1-1
CDR3nt: TGTGCCAGCAGCTTAGATCCCGACCCCCGGTACGAGCAGTACTTC; CDR3aa: CASSLDPDPRYEQYF; d_gene: .; abundance: .; v_gene: TRBV11-2; j_gene: TRBJ2-7
CDR3nt: TGTGCCAGCAGTTACTCGGCGGGAAGGAGTGGCTACACCTTC; CDR3aa: CASSYSAGRSGYTF; d_gene: .; abundance: .; v_gene: TRBV6-2/TRBV6-3; j_gene: TRBJ1-2
CDR3nt: TGCGCCAGCAGCCAAGATCTAATTCAGGCGTTGAGGGTTACTGAAGCTTTCTTT; CDR3aa: CASSQDLIQALRVTEAFF; d_gene: .; abundance: .; v_gene: TRBV4-3; j_gene: TRBJ1-1
CDR3nt: TGTGCCAGTAGTGTTCCCGGGACAGCCTACGAGCAGTACTTC; CDR3aa: CASSVPGTAYEQYF; d_gene: TRBD1; abundance: once; v_gene: TRBV19; j_gene: TRBJ2-7
CDR3nt: TGTGCCAGCACTTCGAGGATGCAGGTCTATGGCTACACCTTC; CDR3aa: CASTSRMQVYGYTF; d_gene: .; abundance: .; v_gene: TRBV7-9; j_gene: TRBJ1-2
CDR3nt: TGCAGTGCTAGAGGGATGAACACCATATATTTT; CDR3aa: CSARGMNTIYF; d_gene: .; abundance: .; v_gene: TRBV20-1; j_gene: TRBJ1-3
CDR3nt: TGTGCCAGCAGCTTAGAGGAGAGAGCAGATACGCAGTATTTT; CDR3aa: CASSLEERADTQYF; d_gene: .; abundance: .; v_gene: TRBV7-9; j_gene: TRBJ2-3
CDR3nt: TGCGCCAGCAGCTCGGGACGGATTACAGGGTCAACTAATGAAAAACTGTTTTTT; CDR3aa: CASSSGRITGSTNEKLFF; d_gene: .; abundance: .; v_gene: TRBV5-1; j_gene: TRBJ1-4
CDR3nt: TGTGCCAGCGGGGGCTTGGGGCGGGAAAAACTGTTTTTT; CDR3aa: CASGGLGREKLFF; d_gene: .; abundance: .; v_gene: TRBV27; j_gene: TRBJ1-4
CDR3nt: TGCAGCGTTGCCCCTGGGACAGGGGAGGGCAAACTGTTTTTT; CDR3aa: CSVAPGTGEGKLFF; d_gene: TRBD1; abundance: .; v_gene: TRBV29-1; j_gene: TRBJ1-4
CDR3nt: TGTGCCTGGATGGTTCCTGGAAACACCATATATTTT; CDR3aa: CAWMVPGNTIYF; d_gene: .; abundance: .; v_gene: TRBV30; j_gene: TRBJ1-3
CDR3nt: TGTGCCAGCAGCTCCGAAACGGGTTACAATGAGCAGTTCTTC; CDR3aa: CASSSETGYNEQFF; d_gene: .; abundance: .; v_gene: TRBV11-3; j_gene: TRBJ2-1
CDR3nt: TGTGCCTGGCTCCGGGACACTGGAAACACCATATATTTT; CDR3aa: CAWLRDTGNTIYF; d_gene: .; abundance: .; v_gene: TRBV30; j_gene: TRBJ1-3
CDR3nt: TGCGCCAGCAGTGAGCCTCCTCTGGACTATGGCTACACCTTC; CDR3aa: CASSEPPLDYGYTF; d_gene: .; abundance: .; v_gene: TRBV10-1; j_gene: TRBJ1-2
CDR3nt: TGTGCCTGGAGTGTCCAGGGGGGTGAAAAACTGTTTTTT; CDR3aa: CAWSVQGGEKLFF; d_gene: TRBD1; abundance: .; v_gene: TRBV30; j_gene: TRBJ1-4
CDR3nt: TGCGCCAGCAGCTTGGGACAGGGCGATGAAAAACTGTTTTTT; CDR3aa: CASSLGQGDEKLFF; d_gene: TRBD1; abundance: .; v_gene: TRBV5-1; j_gene: TRBJ1-4
CDR3nt: TGTGCCAGCAGCTTAGGTTTTGAGAGTCGTCAGCAGTTCTTC; CDR3aa: CASSLGFESRQQFF; d_gene: .; abundance: .; v_gene: TRBV11-1; j_gene: TRBJ2-1
CDR3nt: TGCGCCAGCAGCCCTCCAGAAGGGAGTGGCTACACCTTC; CDR3aa: CASSPPEGSGYTF; d_gene: .; abundance: .; v_gene: TRBV5-1; j_gene: TRBJ1-2
CDR3nt: TGTGCCAGCAGTGGGGGGCAGGGACTCAACTATGGCTACACCTTC; CDR3aa: CASSGGQGLNYGYTF; d_gene: .; abundance: .; v_gene: TRBV27; j_gene: TRBJ1-2
CDR3nt: TGTGCCATCAGCCGGGACCAATCGAATACGCAGTATTTT; CDR3aa: CAISRDQSNTQYF; d_gene: .; abundance: .; v_gene: TRBV10-3; j_gene: TRBJ2-3
CDR3nt: TGTGCCAGCAGCTTGAGTAGCAATCAGCCCCAGCATTTT; CDR3aa: CASSLSSNQPQHF; d_gene: .; abundance: .; v_gene: TRBV5-5; j_gene: TRBJ1-5
CDR3nt: TGCAGCGTTGAAAGGGTTTACAATGAGCAGTTCTTC; CDR3aa: CSVERVYNEQFF; d_gene: .; abundance: .; v_gene: TRBV29-1; j_gene: TRBJ2-1
CDR3nt: TGTGCCAGCAGCCCGTCTGAAAGACTGGCCTACGAGCAGTACTTC; CDR3aa: CASSPSERLAYEQYF; d_gene: .; abundance: .; v_gene: TRBV3-1/TRBV3-2; j_gene: TRBJ2-7
CDR3nt: TGTGCCAGCAGCTTAGCCGATGGACTAGCGGGATTCACCGGGGAGCTGTTTTTT; CDR3aa: CASSLADGLAGFTGELFF; d_gene: TRBD2; abundance: few; v_gene: TRBV7-6; j_gene: TRBJ2-2
CDR3nt: TGTGCCACCTCGGCCGGAGAAAAACTGTTTTTT; CDR3aa: CATSAGEKLFF; d_gene: .; abundance: .; v_gene: TRBV19; j_gene: TRBJ1-4
CDR3nt: TGCAGTGCTAGAGATGCAGGGAAAGCTTTCTTT; CDR3aa: CSARDAGKAFF; d_gene: .; abundance: few; v_gene: TRBV20-1; j_gene: TRBJ1-1
CDR3nt: TGTGCCTGGAGTGAGGGGTTCGATCAGCCCCAGCATTTT; CDR3aa: CAWSEGFDQPQHF; d_gene: .; abundance: .; v_gene: TRBV30; j_gene: TRBJ1-5
CDR3nt: TGTGCCAGCAGCTTGGTGGCAGCGAACACTGAAGCTTTCTTT; CDR3aa: CASSLVAANTEAFF; d_gene: .; abundance: .; v_gene: TRBV5-6; j_gene: TRBJ1-1
CDR3nt: TGTGCCAGCAGCCGATTTCCGAGAACAGGACGGGGACAAGAGGAGACCCAGTACTTC; CDR3aa: CASSRFPRTGRGQEETQYF; d_gene: .; abundance: few; v_gene: TRBV7-3; j_gene: TRBJ2-5
CDR3nt: TGTGCCAGCAGTTACTCGCCGGGAGGACAAGACAATGAGCAGTTCTTC; CDR3aa: CASSYSPGGQDNEQFF; d_gene: TRBD2; abundance: .; v_gene: TRBV6-6; j_gene: TRBJ2-1
CDR3nt: TGTGCCAGCAGACACAGGGGGCAAATCTGGGACTATGGCTACACCTTC; CDR3aa: CASRHRGQIWDYGYTF; d_gene: TRBD1; abundance: .; v_gene: TRBV2; j_gene: TRBJ1-2
CDR3nt: TGTGCCAGCAGCTCCCGGACAGGGGAAGGGGAGACCCAGTACTTC; CDR3aa: CASSSRTGEGETQYF; d_gene: TRBD1; abundance: .; v_gene: TRBV7-3; j_gene: TRBJ2-5
CDR3nt: TGTGCCAGCAGCCGACAGGGGAACACTGAAGCTTTCTTT; CDR3aa: CASSRQGNTEAFF; d_gene: TRBD1; abundance: few; v_gene: TRBV7-2; j_gene: TRBJ1-1
CDR3nt: TGTGCCATCAGTACCTCCGATGGGGCGAACAATGAGCAGTTCTTC; CDR3aa: CAISTSDGANNEQFF; d_gene: .; abundance: .; v_gene: TRBV10-3; j_gene: TRBJ2-1
CDR3nt: TGTGCCAGCAGTTTAACACAGGGTACAAGCAATCAGCCCCAGCATTTT; CDR3aa: CASSLTQGTSNQPQHF; d_gene: .; abundance: .; v_gene: TRBV28; j_gene: TRBJ1-5
CDR3nt: TGTGCCAGCAGCTTAACGACGGGCACTGAAGCTTTCTTT; CDR3aa: CASSLTTGTEAFF; d_gene: .; abundance: .; v_gene: TRBV7-3; j_gene: TRBJ1-1
CDR3nt: TGTGCCAGCAGCCGATGGGCCGCCGAGAACACCGGGGAGCTGTTTTTT; CDR3aa: CASSRWAAENTGELFF; d_gene: .; abundance: once; v_gene: TRBV5-5; j_gene: TRBJ2-2
CDR3nt: TGTGCCAGCAACGGACAGGGGGAGGAGACCCAGTACTTC; CDR3aa: CASNGQGEETQYF; d_gene: TRBD1; abundance: .; v_gene: TRBV2; j_gene: TRBJ2-5
CDR3nt: TGCAGCGTTGTAGCGGGATCTACAAACACCGGGGAGCTGTTTTTT; CDR3aa: CSVVAGSTNTGELFF; d_gene: TRBD2; abundance: .; v_gene: TRBV29-1; j_gene: TRBJ2-2
CDR3nt: TGCGCCAGCAGCCAAGAGGGCGGGGGGGCTATATATGAGCAGTTCTTC; CDR3aa: CASSQEGGGAIYEQFF; d_gene: TRBD2; abundance: .; v_gene: TRBV4-1; j_gene: TRBJ2-1
CDR3nt: TGTGCCAGCAGCCAAGTTCAGGGTACGACGGGGGCTGGGGCCCAGTACTTC; CDR3aa: CASSQVQGTTGAGAQYF; d_gene: .; abundance: .; v_gene: TRBV3-1/TRBV3-2; j_gene: TRBJ2-5
CDR3nt: TGTGCCAGCAGTGAATTAAGCCAAGGAGCGAACACTGAAGCTTTCTTT; CDR3aa: CASSELSQGANTEAFF; d_gene: .; abundance: .; v_gene: TRBV6-1; j_gene: TRBJ1-1
CDR3nt: TGCAGCGCCTCGGGGGCCGGTGGGGAAAAACTGTTTTTT; CDR3aa: CSASGAGGEKLFF; d_gene: .; abundance: .; v_gene: TRBV29-1; j_gene: TRBJ1-4
CDR3nt: TGTGCCAGCAGCTTGTACGCAGGCGGGGAGCTGTTTTTT; CDR3aa: CASSLYAGGELFF; d_gene: .; abundance: .; v_gene: TRBV7-3; j_gene: TRBJ2-2
CDR3nt: TGCGCCAGCAGCCCGGTCGAGGTGACGGGCACTGAAGCTTTCTTT; CDR3aa: CASSPVEVTGTEAFF; d_gene: .; abundance: .; v_gene: TRBV5-1; j_gene: TRBJ1-1
CDR3nt: TGCGCCAGCAAGACAGGGGGCGCTTACAATGAGCAGTTCTTC; CDR3aa: CASKTGGAYNEQFF; d_gene: TRBD1; abundance: .; v_gene: TRBV5-1; j_gene: TRBJ2-1
CDR3nt: TGTGCCAGCGAGGGCAAACTAGCGGGGGGGCCTTTAGATGAGCAGTTCTTC; CDR3aa: CASEGKLAGGPLDEQFF; d_gene: TRBD2; abundance: .; v_gene: TRBV5-5; j_gene: TRBJ2-1
CDR3nt: TGTGCCAGCAGCTTCCTCCGGGACAGGAGTTCCTCCTACAATGAGCAGTTCTTC; CDR3aa: CASSFLRDRSSSYNEQFF; d_gene: TRBD1; abundance: .; v_gene: TRBV7-2; j_gene: TRBJ2-1
CDR3nt: TGTGCCAGCAGCTTAAGTCCTACCGAGGGACAAGAGACCCAGTACTTC; CDR3aa: CASSLSPTEGQETQYF; d_gene: .; abundance: .; v_gene: TRBV7-3; j_gene: TRBJ2-5
CDR3nt: TGTGCCAGCAGCTTAACAGGGCTTAATTCACCCCTCCACTTT; CDR3aa: CASSLTGLNSPLHF; d_gene: .; abundance: .; v_gene: TRBV9; j_gene: TRBJ1-6